A single sample is the source of the 7 T cell receptor beta chains below, sequenced in a study of cytomegalovirus exposure and HLA in healthy donors. The PCR ran on 60 Vbeta and 13 Jbeta primers. TCRdb keeps only in-frame clones here, not all; method: immunoSEQ multiplex PCR. The sample consists of under 300,000 clones, more than 55% of them appearing once. The sequencing sample was made of PBMCs. These receptors were obtained from a female donor in good health and CMV-seronegative.

The rearrangement uses TRBV28 and TRBJ2-5, with 8 nucleotides matching TRBD2. The V gene's germline CDR1 is MDHEN and CDR2 SYDVKM. With V trimmed by 7 bases and J by 4 bases, 17 bases remained unmatched. The CDR3 runs 17 residues. CDR3 DNA sequence: TGTGCCAGCACCCCCTTGGGGCGGGAGGTAACGGGAGAGACCCAGTACTTC. Its protein product is CASTPLGREVTGETQYF.

DNA for the CDR3: TGCGCCAGCAGCTTGGCCATGCAAGAGACCCAGTACTTC. Protein: CASSLAMQETQYF. This rearrangement joins TRBV5-1 to TRBJ2-5; D is unresolved. V shed 0 bases and J shed 2 bases, with 5 bases lying between them. Looked up from germline, CDR1 is SGHRS and CDR2 is YFSETQ. The CDR3 runs to 13 residues.

This chain joins TRBV28 and TRBJ1-2; 9 positions agree with TRBD1. The V and J ends lost 11 bases and 5 bases, in that order; junction bases with no gene match: 6. The CDR3 extends over 12 amino acids. Germline CDR1 is MDHEN and CDR2 is SYDVKM. The CDR3 is CACAGTGYGYTF. The DNA for the CDR3 is TGTGCCTGCGCCGGGACAGGGTATGGCTACACCTTC.

This clone has just one count. The genes are TRBV2 and TRBJ2-7; D possibly corresponds to TRBD2 (5 bases). The CDR3 is 11 residues long. Germline CDR1 and CDR2: SNHLY and FYNNEI. V lost 7 bases, J lost 6 bases, and 10 bases lay in between. The CDR3: CASITAVEQYF. CDR3 DNA: TGTGCCAGCATCACAGCGGTCGAGCAGTACTTC.

The V call is TRBV7-6, the J call TRBJ2-3, with 8 bases fitting TRBD1. The CDR3 length is 16 residues. The germline gives CDR1 SGHVS, CDR2 FNYEAQ. With V trimmed by 4 bases and J by 3 bases, 9 bases remained unmatched. CDR3 DNA sequence: TGTGCCAGCAGCTACCAGGGGGCTCTGACGACAGATACGCAGTATTTT. The encoded protein is CASSYQGALTTDTQYF.

J is TRBJ2-2 and V is TRBV10-2; 8 bases agree with TRBD2. CDR3 length equals 15 residues. Trimming cost V 2 bases and J 3 bases; bases outside gene matches: 2. Germline CDR1 and CDR2: WSHSY and SAAADI. CDR3 sequence reads: CASSELAGYTGELFF. Here the CDR3 DNA reads TGCGCCAGCAGTGAGCTAGCGGGCTACACCGGGGAGCTGTTTTTT.

The chain recombines TRBV19 with TRBJ1-2; no firm D call. V was clipped by 3 bases and J by 5 bases, with 10 bases between them. The CDR3 extends over 13 amino acids. CDR1 and CDR2 (germline): LNHDA, SQIVND (reference sequence). CDR3 sequence (DNA): TGTGCCAGTAGTATCGACCAGCGATATGGCTACACCTTC. This codes for CASSIDQRYGYTF.